A single sample is the source of the 14 T cell receptor beta chains below, sequenced in a study of glioma-infiltrating T cells. TCR alpha and beta CDR3 regions were amplified from RNA using iRepertoire nested multiplex PCR. TCRdb analysed the multiplex PCR reads with MiXCR anew, one entry per CDR3 protein. The sample yields 150,000 or so distinct CDR3 sequences, about two fifths seen once. The sequencing input was glioma tissue, nonneoplastic brain tissue, or PBMCs (not recorded which). These receptor sequences come from a human donor with low-grade glioma or glioblastoma, undergoing nonglioma brain surgery, or in good health (not recorded which).

The sample holds a few counts of this clonotype. This chain joins TRBV4-1 and TRBJ2-1; no reliable D call. This CDR3 contains 15 residues. Per the germline V gene, CDR1 is MGHRA and CDR2 is YSYEKL. V lost 0 bases, J lost 6 bases, and 12 bases lay in between. The CDR3 loop is CASSQDPARSNEQFF. The CDR3 DNA sequence: TGCGCCAGCAGCCAAGATCCCGCCCGGAGCAATGAGCAGTTCTTC.

Points on this clonotype: At one boundary the junction diverges from the germline segment, which might be a read error. This rearrangement joins TRBV7-2 to TRBJ2-1; D possibly corresponds to TRBD2 (5 bases). The CDR3 length is 16 residues. CDR1 and CDR2 (germline): SGHTA, FQGNSA. The chain's CDR3 is CASSTLQLSGYNEHFF. For the CDR3, the DNA is TGTGCCAGCAGCACCCTACAGTTAAGCGGTTACAATGAGCACTTCTTC.

The chain uses TRBV6-2 or TRBV6-3 and TRBJ2-1; tentative D call: TRBD2 (5 bases). The CDR3 runs to 13 residues. Germline CDR1 and CDR2: MNHEY and SVGEGT. Trimming took off 2 bases at V and 6 bases at J, with 8 bases between the two ends. CDR3: CASSYGRANEQFF. The CDR3 nucleotides read TGTGCCAGCAGTTACGGGCGGGCCAATGAGCAGTTCTTC.

This chain links TRBV2 with TRBJ1-1; 7 positions agree with TRBD1. Trimming cost V 10 bases and J 0 bases; bases outside gene matches: 8. CDR3 length: 14 amino acids. The germline gives CDR1 SNHLY, CDR2 FYNNEI. The CDR3 protein is CATHQTGMNTEAFF. The CDR3 nucleotides read TGTGCCACGCACCAGACAGGGATGAACACTGAAGCTTTCTTT.

This clonotype showed up just a few times. J is TRBJ1-1 and V is TRBV28, with TRBD1 matching 7 bases. V lost 5 bases, J lost 2 bases, and 8 bases stayed unmatched. The CDR3 loop spans 15 amino acids. The germline gives CDR1 MDHEN, CDR2 SYDVKM. CDR3 DNA: TGTGCCAGCAGTCCGCATGACAGGGTAAACACTGAAGCTTTCTTT. It specifies CASSPHDRVNTEAFF.

This chain joins TRBV28 and TRBJ1-1; 7 positions match TRBD1. This CDR3 is 15 amino acids long. Trimming took 6 bases from V and 7 from J; bases not matched to a gene: 14. Germline values: CDR1 MDHEN, CDR2 SYDVKM. CDR3 coding DNA: TGTGCCAGCAGATACAACAGGGGAATTCACATTGAAGCTTTCTTT. It codes for CASRYNRGIHIEAFF.

Of note for this clonotype: One end of the junction is discordant with germline, which a read error may explain. The V and J genes are TRBV7-9 and TRBJ2-7; D perhaps matches TRBD1 (5 bases). The germline CDR1 and CDR2 sequences are SEHNR and FQNEAQ (reference sequence). CDR3 size: 13 residues. CDR3 sequence (DNA): TGTGCCCGCAGCTCGACCGACAGATACGAGCAGTACTTC. Amino acids: CARSSTDRYEQYF. The variable domain in full, with the rest retrieved from reference TRBV7-9 and TRBJ2-7, is DTGVSQNPRHKITKRGQNVTFRCDPISEHNRLYWYRQTLGQGPEFLTYFQNEAQLEKSRLLSDRFSAERPKGSFSTLEIQRTEQGDSAMYLCARSSTDRYEQYFGPGTRLTVT.

The J gene is TRBJ2-3, the V gene TRBV7-9, with D possibly matching TRBD1 (6 bases). Germline loops: CDR1 SEHNR, CDR2 FQNEAQ (reference sequence). Trimming pared 3 bases from V and 0 bases from J, leaving 10 bases between. CDR3 length: 15 amino acids. The CDR3 region has the DNA TGTGCCAGCAGCTTGTCGACAGGAAGCACAGATACGCAGTATTTT. This gives the protein CASSLSTGSTDTQYF.

The chain links TRBV27 to TRBJ1-6, with D tentatively TRBD1 (5 bases). The CDR3 consists of 15 residues. Per the germline V gene, CDR1 is MNHEY and CDR2 is SMNVEV (reference sequence). Trimming removed 2 bases at V and 5 bases at J, with 10 bases between. CDR3 nucleotide sequence: TGTGCCAGCAGTTTAATCGGGGCAAATAATTCACCCCTCCACTTT. This translates into CASSLIGANNSPLHF.

The chain uses TRBV25-1 and TRBJ2-3, with D possibly called TRBD1 or TRBD2 (6 bases each). CDR1 and CDR2 (germline): MGHDK, SYGVNS. V gave up 1 base and J gave up 1 base, with 9 bases separating them. The CDR3 covers 15 residues. CDR3: CASSELRGGTDTQYF. DNA for the CDR3: TGTGCCAGCAGTGAATTAAGGGGGGGCACAGATACGCAGTATTTT.

The CDR3 protein is CASSPGSALGTDTQYF. In nucleotides, the CDR3 is TGTGCCAGCAGTCCAGGGTCAGCGCTCGGCACAGATACGCAGTATTTT. This chain joins TRBV6-1 and TRBJ2-3; tentative D call: TRBD1 (5 bases). This CDR3 contains 16 residues. The V end was cut by 5 bases, the J end by 1 base, with 16 bases between. The germline gives CDR1 MNHNS, CDR2 SASEGT.

This clonotype was observed a few times. The rearrangement uses TRBV27 and TRBJ1-1; D not certain. The CDR3 covers 12 residues. Deletions cut 4 bases from V and 4 bases from J, with 7 bases between. Per the germline V gene, CDR1 is MNHEY and CDR2 is SMNVEV (reference sequence). The CDR3 nucleotides are TGTGCCAGCAGTTCCGAGGGCACTGAAGCTTTCTTT. The encoded protein is CASSSEGTEAFF.

V is TRBV28 and J is TRBJ2-5; maybe TRBD1 (5 bases). This CDR3 contains 13 residues. The germline gives CDR1 MDHEN, CDR2 SYDVKM. Trimming removed 4 bases from V and 4 bases from J, with 10 bases in between. Here the CDR3 DNA reads TGTGCCAGCAGTTACATGGGGCGAGAGACCCAGTACTTC. This translates into CASSYMGRETQYF.

J is TRBJ1-1 and V is TRBV6-1; D uncertain. Trimming pared 5 bases from V and 5 bases from J, leaving 15 bases between. CDR3 length: 14 residues. The germline V gene has CDR1 MNHNS and CDR2 SASEGT. For the CDR3, the DNA is TGTGCCAGCAGTTATGGGAGGGAAGGGACTGAAGCTTTCTTT. Its protein is CASSYGREGTEAFF.